The rows below give T cell receptor beta chains drawn from one sample of a study of T cell responses to AZD1222 COVID-19 vaccine. The data were produced by immunoSEQ multiplex PCR, yet TCRdb's version contains in-frame clones alone and is incomplete. The repertoire includes around 120,000 clones, 86% of them detected once, and 17% sits in the top ten. Specimen: peripheral blood, collected 28 days after the second AZD1222 dose. The receptors stem from an adult who received the AZD1222 COVID-19 vaccine. Both conserved end residues are part of each CDR3. The D gene is left open where the match is weak. Rows give clone size only sometimes, using once, few, many, or a class for an expanded clone.

clone size,D gene,J gene,V gene,CDR3 DNA,CDR3 protein
-,TRBD2,TRBJ2-7,TRBV29-1,TGCAGCGTTCACACGGGACTAGAGTACGAGCAGTACTTC,CSVHTGLEYEQYF
-,TRBD1,TRBJ1-2,TRBV9,TGTGCCAGCAGCGTTACCGGGACAGGGGCCGGGGGCTACACCTTC,CASSVTGTGAGGYTF
-,-,TRBJ1-1,TRBV7-8,TGTGCCAGCAGCTTGTTCGGGGGGAGGAACACTGAAGCTTTCTTT,CASSLFGGRNTEAFF
-,-,TRBJ2-1,TRBV29-1,TGCAGCGTTCCTACCCAGGCGTACAATGAGCAGTTCTTC,CSVPTQAYNEQFF
-,-,TRBJ2-1,TRBV6-2/TRBV6-3,TGTGCCAGCAGTTACGGGGGGCGGCAGTTCTTC,CASSYGGRQFF
once,-,TRBJ1-5,TRBV6-2/TRBV6-3,TGTGCCAGCAGTTACTGGTCTTCCAGGGGACTTCAGCCCCAGCATTTT,CASSYWSSRGLQPQHF
-,TRBD2,TRBJ2-1,TRBV4-3,TGCGCCAGCAGCCAAGTAGGAGGTAGCGGGGTCGCGCAGTTCTTC,CASSQVGGSGVAQFF
-,TRBD1,TRBJ1-4,TRBV5-1,TGCGCCAGCAGCAGGACAGGGAGGCCTAATGAAAAACTGTTTTTT,CASSRTGRPNEKLFF
-,TRBD2,TRBJ2-2,TRBV28,TGTGCCAGCAGCCCCTGGGGTAGCGGGAGCGGGGAGCTGTTTTTT,CASSPWGSGSGELFF
-,-,TRBJ1-5,TRBV6-6,TGTGCCAGCAACTTATGGCAGGGGAAAGATCAGCCCCAGCATTTT,CASNLWQGKDQPQHF
-,-,TRBJ1-2,TRBV4-3,TGCGCCAGCAGCCTCCTTAACGCCGGATCTAATGGCTACACCTTC,CASSLLNAGSNGYTF
-,-,TRBJ1-3,TRBV7-2,TGTGCCAGCAGCCCCCCGGGGGTGGACACCATATATTTT,CASSPPGVDTIYF
-,TRBD1,TRBJ2-7,TRBV6-5,TGTGCCAGCAACCGGGGACAGGGGTACTACGAGCAGTACTTC,CASNRGQGYYEQYF
once,-,TRBJ1-1,TRBV6-2/TRBV6-3,TGTGCCAGCAGTTATTCGGGACATCAGAACACTGAAGCTTTCTTT,CASSYSGHQNTEAFF
-,TRBD1,TRBJ2-7,TRBV15,TGTGCCACCAGCAGAGATTTTGGGACAGGGCTTTCCTACGAGCAGTACTTC,CATSRDFGTGLSYEQYF
-,-,TRBJ2-2,TRBV10-3,TGTGCCATCCGCGGGCTAGTCGGGGACACCGGGGAGCTGTTTTTT,CAIRGLVGDTGELFF
once,-,TRBJ2-1,TRBV12-3/TRBV12-4,TGTGCCAGCAGTTTAAACCGGTGGAATGAGCAGTTCTTC,CASSLNRWNEQFF
-,-,TRBJ2-3,TRBV21-1,TGTGCCAGCAGCCCACAGGGACTAGCGGGAGGCGGGGATACGCAGTATTTT,CASSPQGLAGGGDTQYF
-,-,TRBJ1-2,TRBV6-1,TGTGCCAGCAGTGAACTAAACCGGGCCGGGGGCTACACCTTC,CASSELNRAGGYTF
-,-,TRBJ2-1,TRBV7-3,TGTGCCAGCAGCTTAGTGAGTAGCACGTCGATAAATGAGCAGTTCTTC,CASSLVSSTSINEQFF
-,TRBD1,TRBJ1-6,TRBV27,TGTGCCAGCAGTTTATCGTTGGGGACAGGCTTCCTCCACTTT,CASSLSLGTGFLHF
-,-,TRBJ1-3,TRBV5-6,TGTGCCAGCAGCCTACCGGGGATGAGCACCATATATTTT,CASSLPGMSTIYF
-,-,TRBJ1-2,TRBV10-2,TGCGCCAGCAGTGAGTCAGGATATGGCTACACCTTC,CASSESGYGYTF
-,TRBD1,TRBJ1-6,TRBV6-5,TGTGCCAGCAGTTATGAGGGACAGGGGGATCGATCACCCCTCCACTTT,CASSYEGQGDRSPLHF
-,TRBD2,TRBJ2-7,TRBV5-1,TGCGCCAGCAACACAAGTCCCACTAGCGGGACTTCAGGGCTATACGAGCAGTACTTC,CASNTSPTSGTSGLYEQYF
-,-,TRBJ1-4,TRBV15,TGTGCCACCAGCAGCTGGGGTGTACGGGAAAAACTGTTTTTT,CATSSWGVREKLFF
-,TRBD1,TRBJ1-5,TRBV15,TGTGCCACCAGCAGAGATTCGGGACAGGCGCATCAGCCCCAGCATTTT,CATSRDSGQAHQPQHF
-,TRBD1,TRBJ1-2,TRBV6-5,TGTGCCAGCAGTTACACCCGACAGGGGACTAACTATGGCTACACCTTC,CASSYTRQGTNYGYTF
-,-,TRBJ2-3,TRBV13,TGTGCCAGCTGCATTCGGACTACCCCCACGCCAGATACGCAGTATTTT,CASCIRTTPTPDTQYF
-,-,TRBJ1-5,TRBV5-1,TGCGCCAGCAGCGTTGGGCAGGGCGGTCAGCCCCAGCATTTT,CASSVGQGGQPQHF
-,-,TRBJ1-6,TRBV5-6,TGTGCCAGCAGCAAAGGGGCCGGACAGCATTCACCCCTCCACTTT,CASSKGAGQHSPLHF
-,-,TRBJ2-3,TRBV9,TGTGCCAGCAGCGTAAGGGGGGGCTGGGCAGATACGCAGTATTTT,CASSVRGGWADTQYF
-,-,TRBJ2-1,TRBV7-6,TGTGCCAGCAGCTTAGGATTCCGAGGAAGTTCCTACAATGAGCAGTTCTTC,CASSLGFRGSSYNEQFF
-,-,TRBJ2-1,TRBV12-1,TGTGCCAGCAGCCGAGCCGGGACTAGCGGGAGCCACAATGAGCAGTTCTTC,CASSRAGTSGSHNEQFF
-,TRBD1,TRBJ1-4,TRBV6-2/TRBV6-3,TGTGCCAGCAGTTCGCGGGACAGCGAACTGTTTTTT,CASSSRDSELFF
-,-,TRBJ1-6,TRBV7-8,TGTGCCAGCAGCCCCGGCGCGCCACCCCTCCACTTT,CASSPGAPPLHF
-,TRBD1,TRBJ2-7,TRBV5-3,TGTGCCAGAACGCGCGACAGGGCCGGCGGCGAGCAGTACTTC,CARTRDRAGGEQYF